This T cell receptor beta chain was recorded in a study of T cells in Graves' hyperthyroidism and ophthalmopathy. Trimming stripped 9 bases from V and 2 bases from J, with 19 bases between. The germline V gene has CDR1 ENHRY and CDR2 SYGVKD. The CDR3 covers 15 residues. From RNA transcripts, TCR beta CDR3 regions were amplified. With the HTBI primer set, the TCR CDR3 went through a first round of RT-PCR. TCRdb fed the multiplex PCR reads into MiXCR, producing one record per CDR3 protein. The sample yields under 350,000 distinct CDR3 sequences, 21% seen once. Extraction of PBMCs used roughly 9.4 ml of fresh peripheral blood. Regarding this clonotype: As yet, its antigen is unknown.

Study results and limitations: Model predictions of ophthalmopathy came a median approximately 6.5 months before onset. Ophthalmopathy could be told apart from stable hyperthyroidism with a 13 V-J model.

This clonotype originated in a woman aged 45 to 65 with Graves' hyperthyroidism. Sequencing input: blood. This chain links TRBV10-3 with TRBJ1-1, with D perhaps TRBD1 (5 bases). The CDR3 nucleotides read TGTGCCATACAAAACTCAGGGCGGTCAAACACTGAAGCTTTCTTT. Encoded protein: CAIQNSGRSNTEAFF.